These 11 T cell receptor beta chains originate from one sample sequenced in a study of cytomegalovirus exposure and HLA in healthy donors. Vbeta (60) and Jbeta (13) primers were used in the PCR. Produced via immunoSEQ multiplex PCR; TCRdb's table is partial and in-frame only. Counted here are approximately 110,000 clones, around 81% occurring once; the ten biggest clones make up more than 2%. Sequencing used PBMCs. The receptors stem from a woman aged 25 to 39 in good health and CMV-seronegative.

The chain recombines TRBV27 with TRBJ1-5, with a tentative D call TRBD1 (5 bases). The ends were cut back, 4 bases at V and 0 bases at J, with 7 bases in the middle. Germline CDR1 and CDR2: MNHEY and SMNVEV (reference sequence). CDR3 length: 14 amino acids. The CDR3 coding sequence is TGTGCCAGCAGTTATCAGGGTAGCAATCAGCCCCAGCATTTT. Protein: CASSYQGSNQPQHF.

The chain combines TRBV5-1 with TRBJ2-2; 9 bases map to TRBD1. The CDR3 totals 14 residues. The junction had 4 bases not matched to a gene; V was cut back by 4 bases and J by 6 bases. Per the germline V gene, CDR1 is SGHRS and CDR2 is YFSETQ. The chain's CDR3 is CASSGRTGAGELFF. CDR3 nucleotide sequence: TGCGCCAGCAGCGGGAGGACAGGGGCCGGGGAGCTGTTTTTT.

Written as DNA, the CDR3 is TGTGCCAGCAGTGAGAGGCAGGGGCCCTACAATGAGCAGTTCTTC. Its translation is CASSERQGPYNEQFF. This chain uses TRBV2 with TRBJ2-1; D is possibly TRBD1 (6 bases). CDR3 size: 15 residues. Germline assignment: CDR1 SNHLY and CDR2 FYNNEI. Deletions cut 3 bases from V and 2 bases from J, with 11 bases between.

The V and J genes are TRBV10-3 and TRBJ2-1; 7 bases are a match to TRBD2. Germline V gene sequence: CDR1 ENHRY, CDR2 SYGVKD. With 10 bases clipped from V and 3 bases from J, the junction kept 15 bases outside the gene matches. The CDR3 contains 16 residues. For the CDR3, the DNA is TGTGCCACCCGGGGAGGGTTACCGGAAGGCTACAATGAGCAGTTCTTC. Translating it yields CATRGGLPEGYNEQFF.

The genes are TRBV5-1 and TRBJ1-2; D not certain. This CDR3 is built from 11 residues. V lost 6 bases and J 2 bases, leaving 5 bases between the germline ends. Germline-derived CDR1 and CDR2 are SGHRS and YFSETQ. The CDR3: CASTTNYGYTF. The CDR3 nucleotides read TGCGCCAGCACCACAAACTATGGCTACACCTTC.

The chain employs TRBV28 and TRBJ2-5; 13 bases line up with TRBD2. This CDR3 is 18 amino acids long. With 5 bases clipped from V and 4 bases from J, the junction kept 13 bases outside the gene matches. Per germline, CDR1 MDHEN and CDR2 SYDVKM. The CDR3 DNA sequence: TGTGCCAGCAGTCCGGGACTAGCGGGATTTCTATTTCTAGAGACCCAGTACTTC. Protein sequence: CASSPGLAGFLFLETQYF.

This clone was seen just once. V and J are TRBV9 and TRBJ2-7; possible D gene TRBD1, 5 bases. Germline lookup yields CDR1 SGDLS and CDR2 YYNGEE. The CDR3 is 16 amino acids. The V end was cut by 3 bases, the J end by 6 bases, with 22 bases between. For the CDR3, the DNA is TGTGCCAGCAGCGGTAGGGGCGCGCTCCCGGACGCCGAGCAGTACTTC. This codes for CASSGRGALPDAEQYF.

The rearrangement uses TRBV11-2 and TRBJ2-1; 8 nucleotides agree with TRBD1. The CDR3 runs 17 residues. Germline loops: CDR1 SGHAT, CDR2 FQNNGV. V was clipped by 1 base and J by 7 bases; unmatched bases: 12. The CDR3 sequence is CASSLGGSRGRRNEQFF. CDR3 in DNA: TGTGCCAGCAGCTTAGGGGGGAGCAGGGGGCGCCGGAATGAGCAGTTCTTC. The full variable domain, rest sourced from reference TRBV11-2 and TRBJ2-1, is EAGVAQSPRYKIIEKRQSVAFWCNPISGHATLYWYQQILGQGPKLLIQFQNNGVVDDSQLPKDRFSAERLKGVDSTLKIQPAKLEDSAVYLCASSLGGSRGRRNEQFFGPGTRLTVL.

This clone was recorded a few times. The V and J genes are TRBV5-1 and TRBJ2-7; D not resolved. The CDR3 is made up of 14 amino acids. V was trimmed by 5 bases and J by 0 bases, leaving 12 bases between them. Germline-derived CDR1 and CDR2 are SGHRS and YFSETQ. The CDR3 DNA is TGCGCCAGCAGAGGAGTCTTAAGCTCCTACGAGCAGTACTTC. Protein product: CASRGVLSSYEQYF. The variable domain in full, with the rest retrieved from reference TRBV5-1 and TRBJ2-7, is KAGVTQTPRYLIKTRGQQVTLSCSPISGHRSVSWYQQTPGQGLQFLFEYFSETQRNKGNFPGRFSGRQFSNSRSEMNVSTLELGDSALYLCASRGVLSSYEQYFGPGTRLTVT.

The chain employs TRBV9 and TRBJ2-7; 7 bases align to TRBD2. This CDR3 spans 13 amino acids. Germline loops: CDR1 SGDLS, CDR2 YYNGEE. J was trimmed by 5 bases and V by 3 bases; bases with no gene match: 5. This CDR3 is CASSAGGRNEQYF. The CDR3 DNA reads TGTGCCAGCAGCGCCGGGGGGAGGAACGAGCAGTACTTC.

V is TRBV28 and J is TRBJ1-4; D gene uncertain. Germline values: CDR1 MDHEN, CDR2 SYDVKM. There are 11 residues in the CDR3. The V and J ends lost 5 bases and 8 bases respectively, with 6 bases between them. The CDR3 nucleotides are TGTGCCAGCAGTCCCGGGGAAAAACTGTTTTTT. Translating it yields CASSPGEKLFF.